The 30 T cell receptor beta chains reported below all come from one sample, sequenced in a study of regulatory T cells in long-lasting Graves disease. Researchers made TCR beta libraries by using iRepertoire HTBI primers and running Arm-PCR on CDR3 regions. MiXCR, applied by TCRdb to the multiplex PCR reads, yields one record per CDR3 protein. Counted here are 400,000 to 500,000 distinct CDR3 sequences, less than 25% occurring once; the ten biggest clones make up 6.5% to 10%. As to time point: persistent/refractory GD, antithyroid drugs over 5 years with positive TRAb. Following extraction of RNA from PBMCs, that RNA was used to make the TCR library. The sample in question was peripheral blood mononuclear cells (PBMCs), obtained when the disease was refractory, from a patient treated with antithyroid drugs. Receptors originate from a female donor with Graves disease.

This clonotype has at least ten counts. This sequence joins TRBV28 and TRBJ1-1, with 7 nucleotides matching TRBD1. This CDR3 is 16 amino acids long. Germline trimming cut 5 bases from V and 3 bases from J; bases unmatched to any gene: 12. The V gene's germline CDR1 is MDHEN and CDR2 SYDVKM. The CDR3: CASSPLGGRLDTEAFF. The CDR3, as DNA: TGTGCCAGCAGTCCCCTAGGGGGCAGGTTGGACACTGAAGCTTTCTTT.

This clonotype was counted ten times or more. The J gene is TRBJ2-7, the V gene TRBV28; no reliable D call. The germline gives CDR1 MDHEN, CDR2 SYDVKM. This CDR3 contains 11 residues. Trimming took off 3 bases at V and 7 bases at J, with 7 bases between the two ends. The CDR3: CASSLAWEQYF. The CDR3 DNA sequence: TGTGCCAGCAGTTTGGCCTGGGAGCAGTACTTC.

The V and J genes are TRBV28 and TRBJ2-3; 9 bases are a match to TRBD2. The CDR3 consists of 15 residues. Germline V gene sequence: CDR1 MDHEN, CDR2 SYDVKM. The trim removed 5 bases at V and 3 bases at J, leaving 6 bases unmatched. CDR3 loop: CASSPLAGSTDTQYF. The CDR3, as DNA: TGTGCCAGCAGTCCTCTAGCGGGATCGACAGATACGCAGTATTTT.

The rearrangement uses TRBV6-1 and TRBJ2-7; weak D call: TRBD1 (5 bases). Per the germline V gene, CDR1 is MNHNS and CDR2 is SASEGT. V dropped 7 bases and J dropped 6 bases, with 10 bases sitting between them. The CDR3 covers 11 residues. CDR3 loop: CASTDRSEQYF. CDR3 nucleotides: TGTGCCAGCACCGACAGATCCGAGCAGTACTTC.

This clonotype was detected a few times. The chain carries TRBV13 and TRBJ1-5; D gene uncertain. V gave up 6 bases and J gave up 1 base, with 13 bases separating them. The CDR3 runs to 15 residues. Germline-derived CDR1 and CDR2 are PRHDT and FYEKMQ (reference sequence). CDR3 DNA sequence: TGTGCCAGCAGTTTTCAGCCCAACAGCAATCAGCCCCAGCATTTT. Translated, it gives CASSFQPNSNQPQHF.

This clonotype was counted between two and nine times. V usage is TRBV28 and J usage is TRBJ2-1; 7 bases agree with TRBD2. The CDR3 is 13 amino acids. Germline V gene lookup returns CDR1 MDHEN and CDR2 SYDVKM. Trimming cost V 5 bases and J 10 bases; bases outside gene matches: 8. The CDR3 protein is CASSPLAGVEQFF. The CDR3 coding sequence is TGTGCCAGCAGTCCCTTGGCGGGAGTGGAGCAGTTCTTC. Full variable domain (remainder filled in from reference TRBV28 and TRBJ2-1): DVKVTQSSRYLVKRTGEKVFLECVQDMDHENMFWYRQDPGLGLRLIYFSYDVKMKEKGDIPEGYSVSREKKERFSLILESASTNQTSMYLCASSPLAGVEQFFGPGTRLTVL.

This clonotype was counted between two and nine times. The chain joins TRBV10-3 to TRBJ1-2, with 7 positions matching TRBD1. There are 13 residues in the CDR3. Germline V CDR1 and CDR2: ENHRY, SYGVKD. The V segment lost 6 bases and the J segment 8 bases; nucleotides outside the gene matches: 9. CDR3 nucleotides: TGTGCCATCAGGGGGGACAGTACCGGCGGCTACACCTTC. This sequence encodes CAIRGDSTGGYTF.

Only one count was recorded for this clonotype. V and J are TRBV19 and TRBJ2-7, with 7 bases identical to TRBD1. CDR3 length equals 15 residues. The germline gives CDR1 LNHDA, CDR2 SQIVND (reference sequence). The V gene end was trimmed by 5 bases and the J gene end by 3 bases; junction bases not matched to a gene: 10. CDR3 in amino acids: CASSFRQGGGYEQYF. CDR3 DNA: TGTGCCAGTAGTTTCCGACAGGGCGGTGGCTACGAGCAGTACTTC.

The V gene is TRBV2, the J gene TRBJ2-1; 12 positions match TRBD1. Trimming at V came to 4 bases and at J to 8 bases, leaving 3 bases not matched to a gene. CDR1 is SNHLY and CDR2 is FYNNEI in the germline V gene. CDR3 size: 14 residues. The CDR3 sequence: CASSGDRGPDEQFF. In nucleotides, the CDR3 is TGTGCCAGCAGTGGGGACAGGGGGCCGGATGAGCAGTTCTTC.

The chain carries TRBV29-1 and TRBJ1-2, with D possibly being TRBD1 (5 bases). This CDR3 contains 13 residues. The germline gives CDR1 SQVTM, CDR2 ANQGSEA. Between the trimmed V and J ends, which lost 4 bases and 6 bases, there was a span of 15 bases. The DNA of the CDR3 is TGCAGCGTTGTTGGGGGATTCGTCGATGGCTACACCTTC. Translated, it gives CSVVGGFVDGYTF.

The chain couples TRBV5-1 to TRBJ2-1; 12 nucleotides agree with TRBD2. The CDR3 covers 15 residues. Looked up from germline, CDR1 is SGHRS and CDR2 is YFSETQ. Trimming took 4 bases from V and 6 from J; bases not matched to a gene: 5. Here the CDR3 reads CASSPRLAGVNEQFF. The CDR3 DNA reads TGCGCCAGCAGCCCCAGACTAGCGGGAGTCAATGAGCAGTTCTTC.

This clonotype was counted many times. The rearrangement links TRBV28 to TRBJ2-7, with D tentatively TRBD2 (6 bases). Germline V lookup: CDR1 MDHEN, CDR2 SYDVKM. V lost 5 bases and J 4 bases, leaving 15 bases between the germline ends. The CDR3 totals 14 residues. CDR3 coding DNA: TGTGCCAGCAGTGATTCGGGGGTGGGGTACGAGCAGTACTTC. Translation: CASSDSGVGYEQYF.

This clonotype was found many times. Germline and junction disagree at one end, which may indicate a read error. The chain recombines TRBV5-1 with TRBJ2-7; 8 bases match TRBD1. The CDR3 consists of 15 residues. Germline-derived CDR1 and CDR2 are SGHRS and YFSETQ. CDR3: CASSPGQGNSYEQYF. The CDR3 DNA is TGTGCCAGCTCACCAGGACAGGGCAACTCCTACGAGCAGTACTTC.

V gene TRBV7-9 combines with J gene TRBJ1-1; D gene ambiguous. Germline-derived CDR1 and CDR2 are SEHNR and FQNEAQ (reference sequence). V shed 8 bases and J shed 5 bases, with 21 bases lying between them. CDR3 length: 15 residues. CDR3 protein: CASARGSPARTEAFF. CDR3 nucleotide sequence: TGTGCCAGCGCACGCGGCAGCCCGGCGAGGACTGAAGCTTTCTTT.

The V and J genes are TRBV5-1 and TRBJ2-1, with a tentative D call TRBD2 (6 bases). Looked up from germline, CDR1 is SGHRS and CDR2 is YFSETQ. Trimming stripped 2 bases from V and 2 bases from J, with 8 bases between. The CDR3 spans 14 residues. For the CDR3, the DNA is TGCGCCAGCAGCTTCTCGGGAGCCTACAATGAGCAGTTCTTC. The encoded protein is CASSFSGAYNEQFF.

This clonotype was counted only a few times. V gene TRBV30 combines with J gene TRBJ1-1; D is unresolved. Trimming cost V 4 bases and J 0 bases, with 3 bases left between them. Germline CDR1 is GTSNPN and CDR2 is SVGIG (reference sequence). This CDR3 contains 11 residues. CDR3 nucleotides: TGTGCCTGGAACTTGAACACTGAAGCTTTCTTT. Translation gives CAWNLNTEAFF.

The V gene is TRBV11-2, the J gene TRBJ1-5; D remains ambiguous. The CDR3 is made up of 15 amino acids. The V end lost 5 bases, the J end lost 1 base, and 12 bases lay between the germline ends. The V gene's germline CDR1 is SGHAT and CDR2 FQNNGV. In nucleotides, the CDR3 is TGTGCCAGCAGCCCCAGCTGGGAGAGCAATCAGCCCCAGCATTTT. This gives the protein CASSPSWESNQPQHF.

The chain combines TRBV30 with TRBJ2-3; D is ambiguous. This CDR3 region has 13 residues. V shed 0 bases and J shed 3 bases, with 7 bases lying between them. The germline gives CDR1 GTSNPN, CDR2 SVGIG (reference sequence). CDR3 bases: TGTGCCTGGAGTGTAAGCCCGACAGATACGCAGTATTTT. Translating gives CAWSVSPTDTQYF.

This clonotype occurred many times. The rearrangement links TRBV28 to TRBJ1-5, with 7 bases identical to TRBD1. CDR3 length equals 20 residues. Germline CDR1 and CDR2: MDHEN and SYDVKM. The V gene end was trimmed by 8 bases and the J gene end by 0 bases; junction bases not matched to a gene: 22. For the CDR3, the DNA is TGTGCCAGCCGGGCCGTGACAGGGCTATGGTTTAGTGATAGCAATCAGCCCCAGCATTTT. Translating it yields CASRAVTGLWFSDSNQPQHF.

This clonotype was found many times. CDR3 region: CASSWPRDTGSTGELFF. CDR3 sequence (DNA): TGCGCCAGCAGCTGGCCCCGGGACACCGGATCCACCGGGGAGCTGTTTTTT. This chain uses TRBV5-1 with TRBJ2-2, with D maybe TRBD1 (6 bases). The CDR3 length is 17 residues. V lost 3 bases to trimming and J lost 4 bases, with 19 bases between them. From germline, CDR1 is SGHRS and CDR2 YFSETQ.

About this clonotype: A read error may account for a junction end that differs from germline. CDR3 region: CSVRDTPAAHRRF. DNA for the CDR3: TGCAGTGTTAGGGACACACCCGCCGCACACCGCAGGTTT. V gene TRBV29-1 combines with J gene TRBJ1-1; the D gene is possibly TRBD1 (6 bases). The V gene's germline CDR1 is SQVTM and CDR2 ANQGSEA. This CDR3 is built from 13 residues.

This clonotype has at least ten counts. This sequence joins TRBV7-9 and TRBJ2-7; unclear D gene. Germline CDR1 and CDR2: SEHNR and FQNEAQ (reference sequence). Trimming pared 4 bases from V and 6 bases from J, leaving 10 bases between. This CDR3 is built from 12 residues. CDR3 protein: CASSWGESEQYF. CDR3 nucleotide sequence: TGTGCCAGCAGCTGGGGTGAGAGCGAGCAGTACTTC.

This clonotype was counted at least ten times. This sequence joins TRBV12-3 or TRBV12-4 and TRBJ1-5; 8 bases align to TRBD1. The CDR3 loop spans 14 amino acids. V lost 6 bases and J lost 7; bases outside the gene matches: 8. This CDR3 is CASSPTGGGQPQHF. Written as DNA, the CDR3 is TGTGCCAGCAGCCCTACAGGGGGAGGGCAGCCCCAGCATTTT.

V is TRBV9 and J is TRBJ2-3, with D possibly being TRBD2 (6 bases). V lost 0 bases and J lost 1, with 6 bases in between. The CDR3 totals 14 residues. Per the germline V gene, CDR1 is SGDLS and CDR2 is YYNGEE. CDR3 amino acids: CASSVGEGTDTQYF. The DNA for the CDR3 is TGTGCCAGCAGCGTAGGGGAGGGCACAGATACGCAGTATTTT.

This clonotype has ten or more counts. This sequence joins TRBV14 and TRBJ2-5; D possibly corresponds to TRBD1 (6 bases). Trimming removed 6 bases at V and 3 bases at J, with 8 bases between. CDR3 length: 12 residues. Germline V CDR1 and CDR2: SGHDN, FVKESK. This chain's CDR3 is CASSRTEETQYF. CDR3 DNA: TGTGCCAGCAGTCGGACAGAAGAGACCCAGTACTTC.

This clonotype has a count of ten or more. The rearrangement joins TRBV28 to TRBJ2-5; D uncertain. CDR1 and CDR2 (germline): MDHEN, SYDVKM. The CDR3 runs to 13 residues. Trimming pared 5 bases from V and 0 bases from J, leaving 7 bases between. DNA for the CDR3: TGTGCCAGCAGTGAACCTAACCAAGAGACCCAGTACTTC. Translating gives CASSEPNQETQYF.

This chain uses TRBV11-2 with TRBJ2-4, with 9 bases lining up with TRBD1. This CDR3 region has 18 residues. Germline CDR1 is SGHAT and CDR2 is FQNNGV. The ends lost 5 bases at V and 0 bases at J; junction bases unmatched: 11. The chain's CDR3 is CASSPRTGATLAKNIQYF. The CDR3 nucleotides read TGTGCCAGCAGCCCGAGGACAGGGGCGACACTAGCCAAAAACATTCAGTACTTC.

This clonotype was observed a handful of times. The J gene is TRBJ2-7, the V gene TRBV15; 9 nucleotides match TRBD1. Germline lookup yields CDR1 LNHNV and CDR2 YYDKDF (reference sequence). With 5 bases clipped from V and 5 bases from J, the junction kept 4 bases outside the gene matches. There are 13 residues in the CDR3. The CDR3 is CATSGGQGHEQYF. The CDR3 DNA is TGTGCCACCAGCGGAGGACAGGGGCACGAGCAGTACTTC.

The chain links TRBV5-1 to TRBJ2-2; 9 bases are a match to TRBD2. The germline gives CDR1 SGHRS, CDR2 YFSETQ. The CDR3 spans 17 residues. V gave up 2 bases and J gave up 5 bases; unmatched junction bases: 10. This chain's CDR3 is CASSFYKTTSGTGELFF. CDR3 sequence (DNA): TGCGCCAGCAGCTTCTATAAGACTACTAGCGGGACCGGGGAGCTGTTTTTT.

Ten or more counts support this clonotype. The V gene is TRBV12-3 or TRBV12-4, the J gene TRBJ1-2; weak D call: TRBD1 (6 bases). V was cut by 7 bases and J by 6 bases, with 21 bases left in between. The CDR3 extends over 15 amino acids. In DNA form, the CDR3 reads TGTGCCAGCACCGCCGGGGGGGGCCCGCGGGATGGCTACACCTTC. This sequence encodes CASTAGGGPRDGYTF.